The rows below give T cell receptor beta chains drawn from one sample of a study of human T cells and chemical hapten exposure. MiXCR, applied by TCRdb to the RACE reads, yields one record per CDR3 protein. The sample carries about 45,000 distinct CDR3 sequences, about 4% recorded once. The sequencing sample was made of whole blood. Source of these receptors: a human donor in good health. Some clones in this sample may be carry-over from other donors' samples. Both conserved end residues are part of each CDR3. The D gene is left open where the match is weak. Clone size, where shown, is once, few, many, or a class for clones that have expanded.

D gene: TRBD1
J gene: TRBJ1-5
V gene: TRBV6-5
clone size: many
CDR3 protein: CASSSGQGTNQPQHF
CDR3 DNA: TGTGCCAGCAGTTCTGGACAGGGGACAAATCAGCCCCAGCATTTT

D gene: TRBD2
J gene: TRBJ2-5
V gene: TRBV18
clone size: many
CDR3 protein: CASSPPIMGGQETQYF
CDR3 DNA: TGTGCCAGCTCACCACCAATTATGGGAGGGCAAGAGACCCAGTACTTC

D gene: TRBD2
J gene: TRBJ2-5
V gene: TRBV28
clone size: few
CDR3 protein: CASSLWAGGPGGTQYF
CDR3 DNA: TGTGCCAGCAGTTTATGGGCGGGAGGGCCCGGTGGGACCCAGTACTTC

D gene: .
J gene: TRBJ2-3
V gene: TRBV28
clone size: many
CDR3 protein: CASSLPLGAADTQYF
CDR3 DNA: TGTGCCAGCAGTTTACCGCTGGGTGCCGCAGATACGCAGTATTTT

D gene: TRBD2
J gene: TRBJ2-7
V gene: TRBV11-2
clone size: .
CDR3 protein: CASSPAGGLEQYF
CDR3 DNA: TGTGCCAGCAGCCCAGCGGGAGGGCTTGAGCAGTACTTC

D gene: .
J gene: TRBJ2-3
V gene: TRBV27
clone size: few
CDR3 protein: CASSLRRGWADTQYF
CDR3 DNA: TGTGCCAGCAGTTTAAGGAGGGGTTGGGCAGATACGCAGTATTTT

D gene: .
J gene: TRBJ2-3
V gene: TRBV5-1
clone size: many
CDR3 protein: CASSLEARADTQYF
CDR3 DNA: TGCGCCAGCAGCTTAGAGGCCCGAGCAGATACGCAGTATTTT

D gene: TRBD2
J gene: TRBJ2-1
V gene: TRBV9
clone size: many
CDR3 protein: CASSVLGTRIRNEQFF
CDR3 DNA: TGTGCCAGCAGCGTCCTAGGGACTAGGATCCGCAATGAGCAGTTCTTC

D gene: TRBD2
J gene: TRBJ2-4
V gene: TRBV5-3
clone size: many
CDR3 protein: CARSLGWTSGSRAKNIQYF
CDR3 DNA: TGTGCCAGAAGCTTGGGTTGGACTAGCGGGAGTCGGGCCAAAAACATTCAGTACTTC

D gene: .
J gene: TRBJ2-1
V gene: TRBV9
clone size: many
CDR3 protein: CASSVEGGSYNEQFF
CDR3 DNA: TGTGCCAGCAGCGTAGAGGGAGGCTCCTACAATGAGCAGTTCTTC

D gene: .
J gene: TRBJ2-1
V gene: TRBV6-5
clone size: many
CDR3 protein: CASSYGRYNEQFF
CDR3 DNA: TGTGCCAGCAGTTATGGCCGATACAATGAGCAGTTCTTC

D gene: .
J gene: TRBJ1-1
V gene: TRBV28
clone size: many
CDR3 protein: CASSLLLRKAFF
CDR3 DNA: TGTGCCAGCAGTCTGCTCCTCCGGAAAGCTTTCTTT

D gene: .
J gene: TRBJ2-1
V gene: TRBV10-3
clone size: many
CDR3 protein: CAIKVSSSYNEQFF
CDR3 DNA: TGTGCCATCAAGGTCTCGAGCTCCTACAATGAGCAGTTCTTC

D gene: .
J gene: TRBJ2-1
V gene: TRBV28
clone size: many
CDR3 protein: CALRASSLNEQFF
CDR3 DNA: TGTGCCCTCAGGGCTAGCAGTTTGAATGAGCAGTTCTTC

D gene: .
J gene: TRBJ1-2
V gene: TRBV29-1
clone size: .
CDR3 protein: CSVARGPAGGGYTF
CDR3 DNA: TGCAGCGTTGCCCGGGGCCCGGCCGGTGGAGGCTACACCTTC

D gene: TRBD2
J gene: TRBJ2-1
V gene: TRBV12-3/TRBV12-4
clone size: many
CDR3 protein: CASSFPSGSRYEQFF
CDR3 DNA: TGTGCCAGCAGTTTCCCTAGCGGGAGTAGATATGAGCAGTTCTTC

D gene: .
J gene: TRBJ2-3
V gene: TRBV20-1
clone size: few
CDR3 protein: CSARLSTQYF
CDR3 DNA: TGCAGTGCTAGGTTATCAACGCAGTATTTT

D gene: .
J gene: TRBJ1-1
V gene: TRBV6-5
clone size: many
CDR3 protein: CASSPRENTEAFF
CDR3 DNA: TGTGCCAGCAGTCCCCGGGAGAACACTGAAGCTTTCTTT

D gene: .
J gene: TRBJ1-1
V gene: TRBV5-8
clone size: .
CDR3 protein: CALKPPALEAFF
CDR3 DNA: TGTGCCCTGAAACCCCCGGCCTTGGAAGCTTTCTTT

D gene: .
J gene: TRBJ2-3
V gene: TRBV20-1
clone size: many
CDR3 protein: CSARAHSTDTQYF
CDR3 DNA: TGCAGTGCTAGAGCTCATAGCACAGATACGCAGTATTTT

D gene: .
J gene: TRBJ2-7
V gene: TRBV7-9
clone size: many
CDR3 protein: CASSFGDVSYEQYF
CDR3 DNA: TGTGCCAGCAGCTTCGGGGACGTTAGTTACGAGCAGTACTTC

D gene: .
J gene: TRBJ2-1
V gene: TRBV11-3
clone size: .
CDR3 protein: CASSLGFSEQFF
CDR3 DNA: TGTGCCAGCAGCTTAGGTTTTAGCGAGCAGTTCTTC

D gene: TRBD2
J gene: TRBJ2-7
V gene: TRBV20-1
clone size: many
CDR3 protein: CSAVGGDYEYEQYF
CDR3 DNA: TGCAGTGCGGTCGGGGGGGACTACGAGTACGAGCAGTACTTC

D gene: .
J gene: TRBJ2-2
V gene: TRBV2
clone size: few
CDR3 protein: CASSLGHPTGELFF
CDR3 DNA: TGTGCCAGCAGTTTGGGACACCCCACCGGGGAGCTGTTTTTT